What follows is one TCR beta chain and its context. Antigen: not known. This sample is part of a study of CXCR3-negative and CXCR3-positive naive CD8 T cells. cDNA libraries for TRB were generated by 5' RACE incorporating UMI labels. TCRdb reprocessed the 5' RACE reads; each CDR3 protein has one entry and no DNA is given. The table lists about 43,000 distinct CDR3 sequences. Study results and caveats: Memory cells showed distinct TRBV-TRBJ patterns, while the two naive subsets matched. For the naive subsets, surface CD5 was similar, and TCR strength was inferred from TRB CDR3 properties.

This CDR3 has 14 residues. CDR1 is MNHEY, CDR2 SVGEGT, per germline. The sequencing sample was made of memory CD8+ T cells from blood. This receptor was obtained from a human donor in good health. Some clones in this sample may be carry-over from other donors' samples. The genes are TRBV6-2 or TRBV6-3 and TRBJ2-1; TCRdb's D call of TRBD1 is untestable without DNA. CDR3 region: CASSYAREYNEQFF.